Shown below are 4 T cell receptor beta chains from a single sample sequenced in a study of CD8 T cells in Susac syndrome. Reverse transcription of about 0.45 to 1 ug RNA was performed with random hexamers. TCRdb re-called the immunoSEQ multiplex PCR reads through MiXCR, storing one row per CDR3 protein. The sample lists fewer than 70,000 distinct CDR3 sequences; 95% were seen once. Sequencing used CD8+ T cells from PBMCs. Source of these receptors: a human donor in good health.

This sequence joins TRBV2 and TRBJ2-7; D is ambiguous. Trimming left V 6 bases short and J 1 base short, with 10 bases between. The CDR3 has 13 residues. Germline V gives CDR1 SNHLY, CDR2 FYNNEI. The chain's CDR3 is CASRGTSSYEQYF. In DNA form, the CDR3 reads TGTGCCAGCAGGGGTACGAGTTCCTACGAGCAGTACTTC.

V is TRBV25-1 and J is TRBJ2-1; TRBD2 matches 8 bases. The ends lost 6 bases at V and 8 bases at J; junction bases unmatched: 15. This CDR3 contains 16 residues. Germline assignment: CDR1 MGHDK and CDR2 SYGVNS. Here the CDR3 DNA reads TGTGCCAGCAGGAAGTCCCGGGGGGGCCAAGCGGATGAGCAGTTCTTC. It is translated as CASRKSRGGQADEQFF.

CDR3 region: CASSEGGYGYTF. In nucleotides, the CDR3 is TGTGCCAGCAGCGAGGGGGGCTATGGCTACACCTTC. This chain connects TRBV9 to TRBJ1-2, with a possible D match to TRBD1 (6 bases). The CDR3 runs 12 residues. V lost 3 bases and J lost 4, with 7 bases in between. Germline assignment: CDR1 SGDLS and CDR2 YYNGEE.

This chain links TRBV7-8 with TRBJ1-1; TRBD1 is a possible D gene (5 bases). Germline V gene sequence: CDR1 SGHVS, CDR2 FQNEAQ. This CDR3 contains 14 residues. Trimming pared 5 bases from V and 0 bases from J, leaving 10 bases between. The CDR3 DNA sequence: TGTGCCAGCAGCACGACAGTGATGAACACTGAAGCTTTCTTT. It specifies CASSTTVMNTEAFF.